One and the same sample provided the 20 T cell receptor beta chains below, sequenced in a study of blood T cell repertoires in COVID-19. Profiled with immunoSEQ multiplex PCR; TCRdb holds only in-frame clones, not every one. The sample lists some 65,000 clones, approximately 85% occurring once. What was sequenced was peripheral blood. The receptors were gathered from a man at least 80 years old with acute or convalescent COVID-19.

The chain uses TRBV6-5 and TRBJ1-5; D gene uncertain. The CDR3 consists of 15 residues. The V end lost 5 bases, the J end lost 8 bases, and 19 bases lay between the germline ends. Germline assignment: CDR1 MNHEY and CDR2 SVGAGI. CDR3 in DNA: TGTGCCAGCAGTCGACTAGCAACAGTTGCTGAGCCCCAGCATTTT. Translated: CASSRLATVAEPQHF.

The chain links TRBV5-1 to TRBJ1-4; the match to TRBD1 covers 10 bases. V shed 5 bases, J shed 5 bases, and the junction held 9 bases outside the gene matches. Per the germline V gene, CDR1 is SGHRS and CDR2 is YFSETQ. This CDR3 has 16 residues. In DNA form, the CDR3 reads TGCGCCAGCAGAGCTCAGCCGGGACAGGGGAATGAAAAACTGTTTTTT. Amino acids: CASRAQPGQGNEKLFF.

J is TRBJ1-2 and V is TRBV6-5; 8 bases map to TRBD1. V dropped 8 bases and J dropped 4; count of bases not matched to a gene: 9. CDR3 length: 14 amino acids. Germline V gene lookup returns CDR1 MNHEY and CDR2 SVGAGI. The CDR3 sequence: CASGRTGYGYGYTF. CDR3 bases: TGTGCCAGCGGTAGGACAGGGTATGGCTATGGCTACACCTTC.

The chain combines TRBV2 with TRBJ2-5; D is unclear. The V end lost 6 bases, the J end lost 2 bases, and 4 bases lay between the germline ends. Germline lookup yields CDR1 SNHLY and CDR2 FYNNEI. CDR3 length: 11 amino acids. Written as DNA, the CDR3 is TGTGCCAGCAGCGGTCAAGAGACCCAGTACTTC. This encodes CASSGQETQYF.

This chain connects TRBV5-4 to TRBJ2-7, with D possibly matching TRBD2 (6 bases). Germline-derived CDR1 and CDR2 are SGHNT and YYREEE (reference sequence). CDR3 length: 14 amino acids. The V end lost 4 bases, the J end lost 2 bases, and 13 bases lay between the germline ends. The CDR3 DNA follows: TGTGCCAGCAGCCCGAGGGCGGGGACCTACGAGCAGTACTTC. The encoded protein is CASSPRAGTYEQYF.

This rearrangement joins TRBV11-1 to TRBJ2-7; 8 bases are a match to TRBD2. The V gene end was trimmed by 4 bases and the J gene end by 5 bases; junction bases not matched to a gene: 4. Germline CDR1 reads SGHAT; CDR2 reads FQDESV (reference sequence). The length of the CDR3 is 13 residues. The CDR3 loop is CASSSGLDHEQYF. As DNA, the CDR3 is TGTGCCAGCAGCTCGGGACTAGACCACGAGCAGTACTTC.

This CDR3 is CASSQTEFSGNTIYF. The CDR3 region has the DNA TGTGCCAGCAGCCAAACAGAATTTTCTGGAAACACCATATATTTT. V gene TRBV3-1 (or the pseudogene TRBV3-2) combines with J gene TRBJ1-3; D gene unclear. V shed 2 bases and J shed 1 base, with 9 bases lying between them. In germline, CDR1 is LGHDT, CDR2 YNNKEL (reference sequence). The CDR3 runs to 15 residues.

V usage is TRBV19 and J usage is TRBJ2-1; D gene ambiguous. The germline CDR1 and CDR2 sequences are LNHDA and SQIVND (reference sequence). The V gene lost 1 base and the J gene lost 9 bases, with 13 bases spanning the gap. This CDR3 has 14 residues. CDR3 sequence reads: CASSIAGPHGEQFF. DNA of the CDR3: TGTGCCAGTAGTATAGCAGGTCCACACGGTGAGCAGTTCTTC. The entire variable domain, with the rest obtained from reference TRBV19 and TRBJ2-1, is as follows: DGGITQSPKYLFRKEGQNVTLSCEQNLNHDAMYWYRQDPGQGLRLIYYSQIVNDFQKGDIAEGYSVSREKKESFPLTVTSAQKNPTAFYLCASSIAGPHGEQFFGPGTRLTVL.

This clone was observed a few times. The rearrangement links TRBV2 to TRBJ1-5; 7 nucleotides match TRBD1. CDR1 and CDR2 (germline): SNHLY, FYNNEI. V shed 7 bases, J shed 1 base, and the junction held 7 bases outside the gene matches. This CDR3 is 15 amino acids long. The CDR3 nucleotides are TGTGCCAGCACCCCCCAGGACAGGAGCAATCAGCCCCAGCATTTT. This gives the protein CASTPQDRSNQPQHF.

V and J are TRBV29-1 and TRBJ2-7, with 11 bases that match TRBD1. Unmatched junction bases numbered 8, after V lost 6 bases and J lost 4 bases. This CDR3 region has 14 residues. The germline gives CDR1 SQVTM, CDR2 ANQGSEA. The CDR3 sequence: CSVATGTGGYEQYF. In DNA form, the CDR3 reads TGCAGCGTCGCTACCGGGACAGGGGGATACGAGCAGTACTTC.

In DNA form, the CDR3 reads TGTGCCAGCAGTTTAACATATCCTAATTCACCCCTCCACTTT. It yields the protein CASSLTYPNSPLHF. This chain joins TRBV28 and TRBJ1-6; D ambiguous. The germline CDR1 and CDR2 sequences are MDHEN and SYDVKM. The CDR3 has 14 amino acids. Trimming left V 2 bases short and J 6 bases short, with 8 bases between.

CDR3 bases: TGTGCCAGCAGCTTTGGGACATCTAACTATGGCTACACCTTC. Translating it yields CASSFGTSNYGYTF. The gene calls are TRBV7-2 and TRBJ1-2, with D tentatively TRBD1 (6 bases). The V and J ends lost 3 bases and 0 bases respectively, with 8 bases between them. There are 14 residues in the CDR3. The germline V gene has CDR1 SGHTA and CDR2 FQGNSA.

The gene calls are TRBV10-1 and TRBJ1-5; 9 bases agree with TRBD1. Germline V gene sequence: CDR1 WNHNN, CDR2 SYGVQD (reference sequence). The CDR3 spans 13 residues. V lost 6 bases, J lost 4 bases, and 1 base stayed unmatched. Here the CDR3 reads CASSGTGNQPQHF. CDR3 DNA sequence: TGCGCCAGCAGCGGGACAGGGAATCAGCCCCAGCATTTT.

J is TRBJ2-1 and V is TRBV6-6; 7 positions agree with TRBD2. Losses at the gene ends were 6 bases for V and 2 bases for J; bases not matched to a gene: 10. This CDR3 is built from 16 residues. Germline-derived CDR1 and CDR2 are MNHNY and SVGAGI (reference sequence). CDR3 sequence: CASRLSRGSAYNEQFF. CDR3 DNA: TGTGCCAGCAGGCTGTCGCGCGGGAGCGCCTACAATGAGCAGTTCTTC.

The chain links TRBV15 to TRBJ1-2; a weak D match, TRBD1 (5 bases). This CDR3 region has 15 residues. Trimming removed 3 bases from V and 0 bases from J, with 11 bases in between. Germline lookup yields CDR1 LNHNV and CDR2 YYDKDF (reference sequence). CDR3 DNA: TGTGCCACCAGCAGGACAGCCCAAGCTAACTATGGCTACACCTTC. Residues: CATSRTAQANYGYTF.

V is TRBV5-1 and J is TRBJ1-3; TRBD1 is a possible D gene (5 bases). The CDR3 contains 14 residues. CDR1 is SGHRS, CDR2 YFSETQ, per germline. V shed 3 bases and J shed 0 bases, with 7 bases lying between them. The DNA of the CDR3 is TGCGCCAGCAGCTCGACAGCCTCTGGAAACACCATATATTTT. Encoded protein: CASSSTASGNTIYF.

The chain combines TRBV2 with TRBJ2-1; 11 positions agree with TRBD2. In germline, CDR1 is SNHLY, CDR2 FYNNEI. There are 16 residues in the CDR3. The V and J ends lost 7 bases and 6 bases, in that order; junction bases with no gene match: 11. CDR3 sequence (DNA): TGTGCCAGCACTGGGACTAGCGGAGGCCGGGGCAATGAGCAGTTCTTC. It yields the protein CASTGTSGGRGNEQFF.

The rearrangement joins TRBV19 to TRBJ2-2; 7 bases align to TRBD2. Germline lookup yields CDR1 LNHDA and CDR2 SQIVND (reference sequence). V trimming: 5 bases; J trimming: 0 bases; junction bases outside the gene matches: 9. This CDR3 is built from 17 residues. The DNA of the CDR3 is TGTGCCAGTAGTCGGAGGAGTGGACTAGCGAACACCGGGGAGCTGTTTTTT. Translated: CASSRRSGLANTGELFF.

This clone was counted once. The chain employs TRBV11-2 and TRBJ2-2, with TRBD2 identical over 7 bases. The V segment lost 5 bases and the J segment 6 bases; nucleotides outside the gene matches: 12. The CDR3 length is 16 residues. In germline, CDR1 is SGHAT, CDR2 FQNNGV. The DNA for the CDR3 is TGTGCCAGCAGCCCCACTGGGACTACATTTTCCGGGGAGCTGTTTTTT. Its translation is CASSPTGTTFSGELFF.

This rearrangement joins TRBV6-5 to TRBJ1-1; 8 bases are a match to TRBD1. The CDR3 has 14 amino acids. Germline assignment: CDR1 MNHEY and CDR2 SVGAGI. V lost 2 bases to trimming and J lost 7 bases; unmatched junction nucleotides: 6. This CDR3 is CASSYRQGAFEAFF. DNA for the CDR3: TGTGCCAGCAGTTACCGGCAGGGGGCTTTTGAAGCTTTCTTT.